These 29 T cell receptor beta chains were sequenced from one sample in a study of blood T cell repertoires in COVID-19. The data were produced by immunoSEQ multiplex PCR, yet TCRdb's version contains in-frame clones alone and is incomplete. The sample shows some 260,000 clones, roughly 87% of them seen only once. The material sequenced was PBMCs or T cells enriched from blood (not recorded which). The source is a woman younger than 45 with acute COVID-19.

This chain connects TRBV19 to TRBJ1-5; no clear D. Trimming stripped 6 bases from V and 1 base from J, with 19 bases between. CDR3 length equals 17 residues. CDR1 is LNHDA and CDR2 is SQIVND in the germline V gene (reference sequence). CDR3 coding DNA: TGTGCCAGTAGCCCTACCTCCCCAGTACTAAGCAATCAGCCCCAGCATTTT. Translated, it gives CASSPTSPVLSNQPQHF. The full variable domain, completed using reference TRBV19 and TRBJ1-5, is DGGITQSPKYLFRKEGQNVTLSCEQNLNHDAMYWYRQDPGQGLRLIYYSQIVNDFQKGDIAEGYSVSREKKESFPLTVTSAQKNPTAFYLCASSPTSPVLSNQPQHFGDGTRLSIL.

This rearrangement joins TRBV7-8 to TRBJ1-5, with D tentatively TRBD1 (5 bases). Germline CDR1 reads SGHVS; CDR2 reads FQNEAQ. The CDR3 is made up of 17 amino acids. Between the trimmed V and J ends, which lost 0 bases and 5 bases, there was a span of 17 bases. The DNA of the CDR3 is TGTGCCAGCAGCTTAGCGCCGGGCAGGGTGGACCATCAGCCCCAGCATTTT. Translated: CASSLAPGRVDHQPQHF.

The CDR3: CASSYIGRSYEQYF. The CDR3 DNA reads TGTGCCAGCAGTTACATCGGGAGGTCCTACGAGCAGTACTTC. The chain recombines TRBV6-6 with TRBJ2-7, with 7 bases aligning to TRBD2. Trimming took 2 bases from V and 1 from J; bases not matched to a gene: 2. The CDR3 is 14 residues long. Germline CDR1 reads MNHNY; CDR2 reads SVGAGI (reference sequence).

This chain uses TRBV12-3 or TRBV12-4 with TRBJ2-7, with D uncertain. V lost 5 bases, J lost 4 bases, and 9 bases lay in between. The CDR3 contains 12 residues. The CDR3 DNA sequence: TGTGCCAGCAGTGCTAGGAGTTACGAGCAGTACTTC. Translated, it gives CASSARSYEQYF.

The chain links TRBV18 to TRBJ1-4, with D possibly TRBD1 on 5 matching bases. Germline CDR1 reads KGHSH; CDR2 reads LQKENI. The CDR3 is made up of 16 amino acids. V lost 3 bases and J lost 8, with 19 bases in between. Written as DNA, the CDR3 is TGTGCCAGCTCACCCCAGGGCGGGGGTTCGGGCGAAAAACTGTTTTTT. Translation gives CASSPQGGGSGEKLFF.

The V call is TRBV28, the J call TRBJ2-3; 7 bases agree with TRBD2. Germline-derived CDR1 and CDR2 are MDHEN and SYDVKM. V gave up 6 bases and J gave up 4 bases; unmatched junction bases: 13. CDR3 length: 16 residues. The DNA of the CDR3 is TGTGCCAGCAGCATCCCGGGACTACGAGGCGCAGATACGCAGTATTTT. Its protein is CASSIPGLRGADTQYF.

This rearrangement joins TRBV2 to TRBJ2-2; TRBD2 aligns across 10 bases. The germline V gene has CDR1 SNHLY and CDR2 FYNNEI. The trim removed 2 bases at V and 1 base at J, leaving 7 bases unmatched. This CDR3 comprises 18 residues. The CDR3 region is CASSERPSGGRNTGELFF. In nucleotides, the CDR3 is TGTGCCAGCAGTGAAAGGCCTAGCGGGGGCCGGAACACCGGGGAGCTGTTTTTT.

The chain recombines TRBV27 with TRBJ1-2; 7 nucleotides agree with TRBD1. The CDR3 has 17 residues. V was clipped by 6 bases and J by 4 bases; unmatched bases: 17. Germline values: CDR1 MNHEY, CDR2 SMNVEV (reference sequence). CDR3 amino acids: CASSPTELTGISYGYTF. The CDR3, as DNA: TGTGCCAGCAGCCCCACCGAACTGACAGGGATCTCCTATGGCTACACCTTC.

The chain is built from TRBV11-2 and TRBJ1-1, with 8 bases fitting TRBD1. Trimming took 4 bases from V and 11 from J; bases not matched to a gene: 9. This CDR3 is built from 13 residues. Germline V gene lookup returns CDR1 SGHAT and CDR2 FQNNGV. The CDR3 protein is CASSSTDREVAFF. CDR3 sequence (DNA): TGTGCCAGCAGCTCGACGGACAGGGAGGTTGCTTTCTTT.

This clone was seen a handful of times. V gene TRBV27 combines with J gene TRBJ2-2; 8 positions match TRBD1. CDR3 size: 14 residues. Trimming took 4 bases from V and 3 from J; bases not matched to a gene: 1. CDR1 is MNHEY and CDR2 is SMNVEV in the germline V gene (reference sequence). The CDR3 sequence is CASSSGGYTGELFF. The CDR3 bases are TGTGCCAGCAGTTCAGGGGGCTACACCGGGGAGCTGTTTTTT.

J is TRBJ1-6 and V is TRBV5-1; 9 nucleotides align to TRBD1. The length of the CDR3 is 15 residues. Germline CDR1 is SGHRS and CDR2 is YFSETQ. The J segment lost 8 bases and the V segment lost 3 bases, leaving 6 bases of the junction unmatched. In DNA, the CDR3 is TGCGCCAGCAGCTCGGGACAGGGCGGTGATTCACCCCTCCACTTT. Amino acids: CASSSGQGGDSPLHF.

This chain connects TRBV7-2 to TRBJ2-7; D may be TRBD1 (5 bases). The CDR3 has 14 residues. The V end lost 7 bases, the J end lost 1 base, and 14 bases lay between the germline ends. From germline, CDR1 is SGHTA and CDR2 FQGNSA. CDR3 DNA sequence: TGTGCCAGCAAGCCTACCAGGGTTTCCTACGAGCAGTACTTC. It yields the protein CASKPTRVSYEQYF.

The V gene is TRBV2, the J gene TRBJ2-2; a weak D match, TRBD1 (5 bases). The CDR3 sequence is 17 residues long. The V end was cut by 5 bases, the J end by 0 bases, with 16 bases between. Germline V lookup: CDR1 SNHLY, CDR2 FYNNEI. CDR3 nucleotide sequence: TGTGCCAGCAGTTGGTCGGACAAGTTACCGAACACCGGGGAGCTGTTTTTT. It specifies CASSWSDKLPNTGELFF.

The rearrangement links TRBV29-1 to TRBJ1-2, with D unclear. With 0 bases removed from V and 6 bases from J, the gap between germline ends came to 8 bases. Germline CDR1 and CDR2: SQVTM and ANQGSEA. This CDR3 is 12 amino acids long. CDR3 in DNA: TGCAGCGTTGAAGATCTCGGGGATGGCTACACCTTC. Translation: CSVEDLGDGYTF.

The J gene is TRBJ2-3, the V gene TRBV4-3; 8 bases agree with TRBD2. This CDR3 is built from 15 residues. The V gene end was trimmed by 3 bases and the J gene end by 7 bases; junction bases not matched to a gene: 9. Looked up from germline, CDR1 is LGHNA and CDR2 is YSLEER. The CDR3: CASSQGLGFENTQYF. As DNA, the CDR3 is TGCGCCAGCAGCCAGGGACTAGGATTCGAGAATACGCAGTATTTT.

This chain uses TRBV6-1 with TRBJ2-3; 8 nucleotides align to TRBD2. Losses at the gene ends were 4 bases for V and 4 bases for J; bases not matched to a gene: 10. The CDR3 is made up of 16 amino acids. Germline V CDR1 and CDR2: MNHNS, SASEGT. CDR3 amino acids: CASSALSGVSADTQYF. CDR3 nucleotide sequence: TGTGCCAGCAGTGCGCTTAGCGGGGTGTCCGCAGATACGCAGTATTTT.

This clone was detected only once. Different DNA sequences within this sample yield the same CDR3. The V and J genes are TRBV25-1 and TRBJ1-6; weak D call: TRBD1 (5 bases). CDR1 and CDR2 from the germline V gene are MGHDK and SYGVNS. The CDR3 covers 14 residues. V was trimmed by 0 bases and J by 7 bases, leaving 7 bases between them. This chain's CDR3 is CASSEYGGNSPLHF. In nucleotides, the CDR3 is TGTGCCAGCAGTGAATACGGGGGAAATTCACCCCTCCACTTT.

The genes are TRBV7-2 and TRBJ1-2; possible D gene TRBD1, 6 bases. Germline-derived CDR1 and CDR2 are SGHTA and FQGNSA. Trimming removed 3 bases from V and 3 bases from J, with 8 bases in between. This CDR3 has 13 residues. The CDR3 DNA is TGTGCCAGCAGCTTGAGGACAGACTATGGCTACACCTTC. It encodes CASSLRTDYGYTF.

The J gene is TRBJ1-3, the V gene TRBV7-2, with TRBD1 as a possible D gene (5 bases). V was shortened by 1 base and J by 4 bases, with 11 bases between the two germline ends. Germline V gene sequence: CDR1 SGHTA, CDR2 FQGNSA. The CDR3 is 15 residues long. The CDR3 loop is CASSLGGSRGNTIYF. For the CDR3, the DNA is TGTGCCAGCAGCTTAGGGGGCTCGAGGGGAAACACCATATATTTT. The full variable domain, its missing parts supplied by reference TRBV7-2 and TRBJ1-3, is GAGVSQSPSNKVTEKGKDVELRCDPISGHTALYWYRQSLGQGLEFLIYFQGNSAPDKSGLPSDRFSAERTGGSVSTLTIQRTQQEDSAVYLCASSLGGSRGNTIYFGEGSWLTVV.

The gene calls are TRBV4-1 and TRBJ2-4, with TRBD2 as a possible D gene (5 bases). The germline V gene has CDR1 MGHRA and CDR2 YSYEKL. The CDR3 consists of 15 residues. V lost 0 bases and J 1 base, leaving 7 bases between the germline ends. The CDR3 protein is CASSQERRAKNIQYF. In DNA form, the CDR3 reads TGCGCCAGCAGCCAAGAAAGGAGGGCCAAAAACATTCAGTACTTC.

This chain uses TRBV30 with TRBJ2-3; TRBD2 matches 10 bases. Per the germline V gene, CDR1 is GTSNPN and CDR2 is SVGIG (reference sequence). V shed 0 bases and J 1 base; nucleotides not matched to a gene: 4. CDR3 length equals 16 residues. The chain's CDR3 is CAWSVQAGGGTDTQYF. The CDR3 coding sequence is TGTGCCTGGAGTGTACAAGCGGGGGGGGGCACAGATACGCAGTATTTT. Variable domain in full (rest from reference TRBV30 and TRBJ2-3): SQTIHQWPATLVQPVGSPLSLECTVEGTSNPNLYWYRQAAGRGLQLLFYSVGIGQISSEVPQNLSASRPQDRQFILSSKKLLLSDSGFYLCAWSVQAGGGTDTQYFGPGTRLTVL.

The gene calls are TRBV7-2 and TRBJ2-3, with 12 bases aligning to TRBD2. Germline V gives CDR1 SGHTA, CDR2 FQGNSA. V gave up 5 bases and J gave up 4 bases; unmatched junction bases: 4. The CDR3 has 15 amino acids. CDR3 DNA: TGTGCCAGCAGCCTTCGACTAGCGGGGGCAGATACGCAGTATTTT. This translates into CASSLRLAGADTQYF.

The chain carries TRBV4-3 and TRBJ2-2, with D possibly TRBD2 on 6 matching bases. Trimming pared 1 base from V and 2 bases from J, leaving 11 bases between. Germline loops: CDR1 LGHNA, CDR2 YSLEER. The CDR3 totals 16 residues. CDR3 amino acids: CASSQGGSGNTGELFF. In nucleotides, the CDR3 is TGCGCCAGCAGCCAAGGTGGTAGCGGAAACACCGGGGAGCTGTTTTTT.

This clone came up once. The chain couples TRBV5-1 to TRBJ2-1, with 9 bases matching TRBD1. V shed 2 bases and J 3 bases; nucleotides not matched to a gene: 6. The CDR3 length is 16 residues. In germline, CDR1 is SGHRS, CDR2 YFSETQ. CDR3 region: CASSFTSTGGYNEQFF. CDR3 DNA sequence: TGCGCCAGCAGCTTCACCTCGACAGGGGGCTACAATGAGCAGTTCTTC.

The chain couples TRBV7-9 to TRBJ1-2, with 7 bases that match TRBD1. Germline values: CDR1 SEHNR, CDR2 FQNEAQ (reference sequence). This CDR3 region has 13 residues. J was trimmed by 8 bases and V by 6 bases; bases with no gene match: 9. The CDR3 region has the DNA TGTGCCAGCAGTAGGGCAACAGGGGTCGGCTACACCTTC. Translation: CASSRATGVGYTF.

The chain is built from TRBV11-3 and TRBJ2-5; tentatively, D is TRBD2 (6 bases). CDR3 size: 15 residues. Trimming removed 1 base from V and 5 bases from J, with 14 bases in between. CDR1 and CDR2 (germline): SGHNT, YENEEA. The CDR3 DNA sequence: TGTGCCAGCAGCTTAGGTCAGGAGGAGGGGGAGACCCAGTACTTC. Its protein product is CASSLGQEEGETQYF.

CDR3 sequence (DNA): TGCGCCAGCAGCCAAGATAGTGGCAGGGGGCTAAACTGGGTCTCTTCCTACAATGAGCAGTTCTTC. Its translation: CASSQDSGRGLNWVSSYNEQFF. The chain links TRBV4-3 to TRBJ2-1; 8 positions agree with TRBD1. V lost 0 bases, J lost 1 base, and 20 bases stayed unmatched. Germline V gene sequence: CDR1 LGHNA, CDR2 YSLEER. CDR3 length: 22 residues.

Only one count was recorded for this clone. The chain has TRBV19 and TRBJ2-7, with 11 bases aligning to TRBD1. The CDR3 runs to 15 residues. The trim removed 4 bases at V and 5 bases at J, leaving 7 bases unmatched. Germline CDR1 and CDR2: LNHDA and SQIVND (reference sequence). The CDR3 spells CASSRTPGQGDEQYF. The CDR3 DNA reads TGTGCCAGTAGTAGGACACCGGGACAGGGGGACGAGCAGTACTTC. Filled out from reference TRBV19 and TRBJ2-7, the complete variable domain reads DGGITQSPKYLFRKEGQNVTLSCEQNLNHDAMYWYRQDPGQGLRLIYYSQIVNDFQKGDIAEGYSVSREKKESFPLTVTSAQKNPTAFYLCASSRTPGQGDEQYFGPGTRLTVT.

The rearrangement uses TRBV2 and TRBJ1-4; 7 nucleotides agree with TRBD1. Germline V lookup: CDR1 SNHLY, CDR2 FYNNEI. The CDR3 has 14 residues. The junction had 8 bases not matched to a gene; V was cut back by 7 bases and J by 6 bases. The CDR3 DNA reads as TGTGCCAGCACTATACAGGGGACCTATGAAAAACTGTTTTTT. Its protein product is CASTIQGTYEKLFF.